This entry concerns a single T cell receptor beta chain. This receptor's antigen is unknown. No base-level quality is on record; no much larger clone is a single base apart. The trial excluded patients who had a history of autoimmune disease or who were on systemic immunosuppression. Peripheral blood for TCR sequencing was collected from all dose cohorts at baseline, on cycle 4 day 1, and on cycle 7 day 1. The samples were taken from a phase I, first-in-human, multicenter, open-label dose-escalation trial of ivuxolimab. Adults with locally advanced or metastatic melanoma, renal cell carcinoma, hepatocellular carcinoma or head and neck squamous cell carcinoma were enrolled in the trial. Before TCR sequencing, CD4+ T cells and CD8+ T cells were sorted from peripheral blood as separate populations. Genomic DNA was isolated from the sorted cells so that the TCRbeta CDR3 region could be sequenced. TCRbeta CDR3 regions were sequenced using the immunoSEQ Assay. Here the immuneACCESS table is served through TCRdb, limited to in-frame sequences with V and J called. Missing clones are a known gap in these copies; in checked studies unresolved V genes cover under half, and the rest lacks a known reason. The sample records more than 9,500 clones, 80% of which are singletons. The ten largest account for more than 20% of the sample.

Trimming takes 0 bases from V and 5 bases from J, and the germline ends sit 12 bases apart. The CDR3 starts with the cysteine, ends with the phenylalanine, and has 15 residues. The entry retains the CDR3 DNA only, 45 bases that are in frame from base 1. From a lookup of the germline V gene, CDR1 and CDR2 are LGHNA and YSLEER. This entry is derived from a study of OX40 agonist ivuxolimab in advanced cancers. As for the study more broadly: Ivuxolimab, which targeted the costimulatory receptor OX40 (CD134), was an agonistic, fully human IgG2 monoclonal antibody. The point of sequencing TCRbeta in the periphery was to test whether ivuxolimab changed TCR sequence diversity and drove clonal T-cell expansion. Prior anti-PD-1, anti-PD-L1 or anti-CTLA-4 therapy was permitted, and checkpoint inhibitors had been received by 30% to 40% of dose-escalation patients. Intravenous ivuxolimab was administered to patients every 2 weeks at six dose levels: 0.01, 0.1, 0.3, 1.5, 3 and 10 mg/kg. Partial responses were achieved by three dose-escalation patients, of whom one had hepatocellular carcinoma and two had cutaneous melanoma. Of the 50 to 55 patients in dose escalation, 19 had hepatocellular carcinoma, approximately 15 had melanoma, 9 had renal cell carcinoma and 9 had head and neck cancer. The paper describes the monotherapy dose-escalation part (N ≈ 52 patients) of the phase I trial of ivuxolimab. A male proportion of roughly 80% and a mean age of approximately 61 years, ranging from about 23 to 79, were recorded for the dose-escalation cohort.

The research as a whole found: Low levels of normalized T-cell clonal expansion were also seen in some patients who did not respond. The antigen specificity of the clonally expanded peripheral T cells was not determined. In the 0.1-3.0 mg/kg groups, partial responders were among the patients with the lowest normalized peripheral clonal expansion, particularly in CD8+ T cells. On average, CD8+ T cells showed more expanded clones than CD4+ T cells after ivuxolimab. Clonal expansion of both CD4+ and CD8+ blood T cells was observed from baseline to week 6 at doses 0.1 to 3.0 mg/kg.

The chain is encoded by TRBV4-3 joined to TRBJ2-3; the D gene assignment is ambiguous. The source was CD4+ or CD8+ T cells sorted from blood, collected in a trial of the OX40 agonist ivuxolimab. This TCR derives from an adult with an advanced solid tumor such as melanoma, head and neck, liver or kidney cancer. The CDR3 reads as follows: CASSQDANEEDTQYF. In nucleotide form, the sequence is TGCGCCAGCAGCCAAGACGCGAATGAGGAAGATACGCAGTATTTT.